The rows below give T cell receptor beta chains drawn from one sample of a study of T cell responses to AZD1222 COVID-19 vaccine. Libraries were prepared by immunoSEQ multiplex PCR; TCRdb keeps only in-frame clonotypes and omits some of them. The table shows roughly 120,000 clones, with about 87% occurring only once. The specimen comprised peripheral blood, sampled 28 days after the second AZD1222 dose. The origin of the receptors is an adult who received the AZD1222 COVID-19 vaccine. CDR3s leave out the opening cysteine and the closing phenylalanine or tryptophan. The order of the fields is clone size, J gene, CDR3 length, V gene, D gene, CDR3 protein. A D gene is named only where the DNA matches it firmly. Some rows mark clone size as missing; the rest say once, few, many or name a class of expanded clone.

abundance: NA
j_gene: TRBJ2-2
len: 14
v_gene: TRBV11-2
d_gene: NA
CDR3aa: ASSLKLVRTTGELF

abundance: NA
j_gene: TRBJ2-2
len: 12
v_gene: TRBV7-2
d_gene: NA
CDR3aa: ASSLVRVPGVLF

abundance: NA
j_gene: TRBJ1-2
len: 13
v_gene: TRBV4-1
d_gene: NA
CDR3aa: ASSPFIQVNYGYT

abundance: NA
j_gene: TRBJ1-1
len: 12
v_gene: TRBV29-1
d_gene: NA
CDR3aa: SVQGTHMNTEAF

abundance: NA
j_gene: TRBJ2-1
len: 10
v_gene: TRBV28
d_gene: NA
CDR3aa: ASSLLGGEQF

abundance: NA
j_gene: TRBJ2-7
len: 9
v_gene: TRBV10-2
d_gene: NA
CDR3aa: ASSDTEGEY

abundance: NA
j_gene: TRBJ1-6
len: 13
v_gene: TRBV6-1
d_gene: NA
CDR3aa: ASSEQGRGNSPLH

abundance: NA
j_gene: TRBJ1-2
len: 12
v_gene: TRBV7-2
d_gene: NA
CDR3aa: ASSLEGSNYGYT

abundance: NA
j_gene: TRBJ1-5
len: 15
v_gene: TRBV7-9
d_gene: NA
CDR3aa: ASSLALQGVGNQPQH

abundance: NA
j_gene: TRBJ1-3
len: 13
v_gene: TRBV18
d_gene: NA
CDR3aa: ASSPGRVSGNTIY

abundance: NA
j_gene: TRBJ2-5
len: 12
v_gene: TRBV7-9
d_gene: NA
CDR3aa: ASSSRGGMETQY

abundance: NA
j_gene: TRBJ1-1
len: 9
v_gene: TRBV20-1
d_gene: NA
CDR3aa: SAGGSTEAF

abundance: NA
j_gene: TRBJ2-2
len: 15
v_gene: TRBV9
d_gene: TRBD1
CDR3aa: ASSEPKQGANTGELF

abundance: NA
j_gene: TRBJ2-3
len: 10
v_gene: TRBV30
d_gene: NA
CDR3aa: AWSNREGTQY

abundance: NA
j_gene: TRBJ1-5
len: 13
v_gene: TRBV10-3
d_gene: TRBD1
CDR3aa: AISEDRVGYQPQH

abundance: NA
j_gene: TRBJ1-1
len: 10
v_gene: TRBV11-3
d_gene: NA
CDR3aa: ASSLVGAEAF

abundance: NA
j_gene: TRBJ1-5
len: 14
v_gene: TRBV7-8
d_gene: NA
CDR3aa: ASSPVGGLSNQPQH

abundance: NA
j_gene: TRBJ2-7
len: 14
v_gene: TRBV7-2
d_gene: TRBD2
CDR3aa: ASSRSASGSPLEQY

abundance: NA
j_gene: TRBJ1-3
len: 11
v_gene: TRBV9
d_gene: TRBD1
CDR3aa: ASSAGGGNTIY

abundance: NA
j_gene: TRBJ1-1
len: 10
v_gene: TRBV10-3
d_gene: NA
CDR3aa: AISGTDTEAF

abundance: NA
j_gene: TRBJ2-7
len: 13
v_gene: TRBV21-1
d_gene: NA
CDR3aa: ASSKVGDNLYEQY

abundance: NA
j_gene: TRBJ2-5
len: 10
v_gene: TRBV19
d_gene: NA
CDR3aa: ASSLRQETQY

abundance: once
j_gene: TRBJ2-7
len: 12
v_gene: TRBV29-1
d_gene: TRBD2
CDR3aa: SVGEGLAFGEQY

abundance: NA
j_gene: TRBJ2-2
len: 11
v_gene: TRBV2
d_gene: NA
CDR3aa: ASSALGTGELF

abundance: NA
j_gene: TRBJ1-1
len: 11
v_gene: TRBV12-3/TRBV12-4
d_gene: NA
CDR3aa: ASRGDSNTEAF

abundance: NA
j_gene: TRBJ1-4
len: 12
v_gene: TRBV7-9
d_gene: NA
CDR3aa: ASILQGQGEKLF

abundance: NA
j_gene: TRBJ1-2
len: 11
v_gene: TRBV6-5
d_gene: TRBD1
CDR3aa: ASSYDRGFGYT

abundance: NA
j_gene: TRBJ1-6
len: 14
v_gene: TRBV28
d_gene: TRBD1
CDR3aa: ASSLGQGAINSPLH

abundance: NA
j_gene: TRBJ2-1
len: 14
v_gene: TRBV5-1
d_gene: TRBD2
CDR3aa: ASSSTSGRRDNEQF

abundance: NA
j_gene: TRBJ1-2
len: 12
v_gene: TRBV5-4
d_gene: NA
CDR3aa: ASSLGTVRYGYT

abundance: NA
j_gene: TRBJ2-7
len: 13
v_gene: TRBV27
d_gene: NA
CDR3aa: ASTLGLGGAYEQY

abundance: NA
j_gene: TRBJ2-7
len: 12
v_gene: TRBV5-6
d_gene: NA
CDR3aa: ASSPWTVSYEQY

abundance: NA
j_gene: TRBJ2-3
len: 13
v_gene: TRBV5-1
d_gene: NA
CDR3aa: ASSPYGVSVDTQY

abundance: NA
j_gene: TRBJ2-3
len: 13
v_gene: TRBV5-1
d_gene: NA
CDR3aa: ASGPNAELTDTQY

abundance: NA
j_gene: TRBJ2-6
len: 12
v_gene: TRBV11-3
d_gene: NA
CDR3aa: ASKTRPGANVLT

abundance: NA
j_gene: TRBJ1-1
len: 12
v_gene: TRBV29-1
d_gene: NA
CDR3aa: SVETPPTWTEAF

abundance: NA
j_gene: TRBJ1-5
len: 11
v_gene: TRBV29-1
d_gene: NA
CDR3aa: SVDGGGNQPQH

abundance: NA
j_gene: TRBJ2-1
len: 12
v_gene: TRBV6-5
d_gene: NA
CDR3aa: ASSYGQGRDEQF

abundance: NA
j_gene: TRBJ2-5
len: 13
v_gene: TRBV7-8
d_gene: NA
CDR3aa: ASSLVGSSGETQY

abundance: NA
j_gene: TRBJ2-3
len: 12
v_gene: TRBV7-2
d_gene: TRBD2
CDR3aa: ASRLAGASDTQY

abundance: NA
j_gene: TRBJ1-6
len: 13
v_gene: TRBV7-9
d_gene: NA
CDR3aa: ASSPGDSYNSPLH

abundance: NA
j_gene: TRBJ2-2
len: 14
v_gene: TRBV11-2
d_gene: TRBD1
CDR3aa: ASSPAGGANTGELF

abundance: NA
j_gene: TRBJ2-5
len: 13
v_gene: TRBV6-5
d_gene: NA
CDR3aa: ASSQHVDGKETQY

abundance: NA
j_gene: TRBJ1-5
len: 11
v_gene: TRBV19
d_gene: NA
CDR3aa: ASSVQEDQPQH